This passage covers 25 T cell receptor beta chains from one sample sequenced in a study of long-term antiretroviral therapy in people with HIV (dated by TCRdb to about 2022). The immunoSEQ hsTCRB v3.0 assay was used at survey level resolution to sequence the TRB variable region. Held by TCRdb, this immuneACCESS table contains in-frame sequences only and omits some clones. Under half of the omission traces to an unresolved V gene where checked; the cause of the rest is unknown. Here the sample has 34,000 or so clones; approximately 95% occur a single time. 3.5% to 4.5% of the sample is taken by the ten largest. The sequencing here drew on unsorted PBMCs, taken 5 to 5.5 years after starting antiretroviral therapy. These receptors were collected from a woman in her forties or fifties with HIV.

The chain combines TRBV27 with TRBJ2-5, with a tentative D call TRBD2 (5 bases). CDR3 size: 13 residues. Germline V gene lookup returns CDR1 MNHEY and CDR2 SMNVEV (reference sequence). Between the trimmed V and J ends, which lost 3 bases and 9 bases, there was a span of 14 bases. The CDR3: CASSFSPFGAQYF. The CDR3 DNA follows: TGTGCCAGCAGTTTTTCCCCCTTCGGGGCCCAGTACTTC.

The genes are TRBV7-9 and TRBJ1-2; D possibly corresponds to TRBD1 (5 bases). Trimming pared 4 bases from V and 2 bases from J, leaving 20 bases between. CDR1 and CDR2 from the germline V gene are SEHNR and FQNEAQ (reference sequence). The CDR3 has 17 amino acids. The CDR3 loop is CASSSTQATAINYGYTF. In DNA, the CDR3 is TGTGCCAGCAGCTCGACACAGGCCACCGCCATAAACTATGGCTACACCTTC.

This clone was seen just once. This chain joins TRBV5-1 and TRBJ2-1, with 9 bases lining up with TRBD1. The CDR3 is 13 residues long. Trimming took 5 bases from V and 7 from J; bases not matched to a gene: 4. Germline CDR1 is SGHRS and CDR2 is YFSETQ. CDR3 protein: CASSLTGGNEQFF. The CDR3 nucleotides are TGCGCCAGCAGTCTGACAGGGGGGAATGAGCAGTTCTTC.

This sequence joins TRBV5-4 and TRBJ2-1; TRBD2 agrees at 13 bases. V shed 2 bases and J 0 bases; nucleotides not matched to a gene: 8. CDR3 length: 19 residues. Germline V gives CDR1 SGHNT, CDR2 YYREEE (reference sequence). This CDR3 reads CASSLPGLAGRSSYNEQFF. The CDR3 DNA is TGTGCCAGCAGCTTACCGGGACTAGCGGGGCGAAGCTCCTACAATGAGCAGTTCTTC.

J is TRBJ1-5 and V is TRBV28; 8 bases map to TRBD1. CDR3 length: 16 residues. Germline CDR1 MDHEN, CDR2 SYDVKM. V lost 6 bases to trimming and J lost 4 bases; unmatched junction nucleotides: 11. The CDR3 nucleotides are TGTGCCAGCAGCCCCGGGACAGGACAGAAGAATCAGCCCCAGCATTTT. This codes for CASSPGTGQKNQPQHF.

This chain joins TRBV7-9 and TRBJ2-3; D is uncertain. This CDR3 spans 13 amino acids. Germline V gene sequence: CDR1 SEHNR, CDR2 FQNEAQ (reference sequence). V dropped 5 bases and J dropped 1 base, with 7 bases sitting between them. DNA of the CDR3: TGTGCCAGCAGCCCCGAGGGCACAGATACGCAGTATTTT. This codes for CASSPEGTDTQYF.

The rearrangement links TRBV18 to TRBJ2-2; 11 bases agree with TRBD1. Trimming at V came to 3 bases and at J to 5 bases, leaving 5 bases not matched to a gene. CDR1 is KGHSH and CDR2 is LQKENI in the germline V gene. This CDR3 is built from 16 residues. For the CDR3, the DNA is TGTGCCAGCTCACCGGGACGGGACAGGGGGACCGGGGAGCTGTTTTTT. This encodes CASSPGRDRGTGELFF.

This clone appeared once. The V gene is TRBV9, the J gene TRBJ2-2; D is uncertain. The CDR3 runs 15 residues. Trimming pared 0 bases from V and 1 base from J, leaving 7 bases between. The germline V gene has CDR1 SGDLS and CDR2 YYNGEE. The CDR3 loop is CASSVDVRNTGELFF. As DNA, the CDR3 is TGTGCCAGCAGCGTAGATGTCCGGAACACCGGGGAGCTGTTTTTT.

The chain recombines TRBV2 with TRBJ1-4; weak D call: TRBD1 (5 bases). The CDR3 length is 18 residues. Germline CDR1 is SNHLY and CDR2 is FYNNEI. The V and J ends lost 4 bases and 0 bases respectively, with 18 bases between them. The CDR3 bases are TGTGCCAGCAGTGGGGGTTGGGGGGATTTTGCAACTAATGAAAAACTGTTTTTT. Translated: CASSGGWGDFATNEKLFF.

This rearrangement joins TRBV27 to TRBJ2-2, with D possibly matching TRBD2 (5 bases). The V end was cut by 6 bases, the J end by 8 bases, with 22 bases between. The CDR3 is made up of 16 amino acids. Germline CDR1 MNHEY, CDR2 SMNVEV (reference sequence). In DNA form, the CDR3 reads TGTGCCAGCAGACGGTTCGAAGTCGGAGGTGCTGGGGAGCTGTTTTTT. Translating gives CASRRFEVGGAGELFF.

CDR3 DNA sequence: TGTGCCAGCAGCCCAAGGACAGGTGAAGCTTTCTTT. Translated: CASSPRTGEAFF. This chain uses TRBV4-2 with TRBJ1-1; 7 nucleotides line up with TRBD1. This CDR3 is built from 12 residues. Trimming took 4 bases from V and 7 from J; bases not matched to a gene: 3. CDR1 and CDR2 from the germline V gene are LGHNA and YNFKEQ.

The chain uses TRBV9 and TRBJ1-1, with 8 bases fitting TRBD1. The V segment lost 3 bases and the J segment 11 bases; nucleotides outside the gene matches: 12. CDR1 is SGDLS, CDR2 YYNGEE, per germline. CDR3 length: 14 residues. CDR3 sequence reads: CASSAMPGQGEAFF. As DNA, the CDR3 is TGTGCCAGCAGCGCGATGCCCGGACAGGGTGAGGCTTTCTTT.

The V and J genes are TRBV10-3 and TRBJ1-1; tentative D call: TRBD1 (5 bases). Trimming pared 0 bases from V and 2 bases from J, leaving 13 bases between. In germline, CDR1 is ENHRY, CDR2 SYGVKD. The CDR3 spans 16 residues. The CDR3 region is CAISESRDGENTEAFF. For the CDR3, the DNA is TGTGCCATCAGTGAGTCCCGGGACGGAGAAAACACTGAAGCTTTCTTT.

CDR3: CASSFQRGGSNEQFF. Here the CDR3 DNA reads TGTGCCAGCAGCTTTCAGCGGGGGGGATCCAATGAGCAGTTCTTC. The chain joins TRBV7-2 to TRBJ2-1, with 10 bases matching TRBD2. V gave up 3 bases and J gave up 6 bases; unmatched junction bases: 5. Germline CDR1 SGHTA, CDR2 FQGNSA. This CDR3 is built from 15 residues.

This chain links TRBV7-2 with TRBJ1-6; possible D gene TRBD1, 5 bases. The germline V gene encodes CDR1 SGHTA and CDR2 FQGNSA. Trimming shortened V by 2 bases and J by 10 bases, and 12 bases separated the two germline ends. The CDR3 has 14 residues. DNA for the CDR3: TGTGCCAGCAGCTTACAGGGAAAGGGCTCACCCCTCCACTTT. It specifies CASSLQGKGSPLHF.

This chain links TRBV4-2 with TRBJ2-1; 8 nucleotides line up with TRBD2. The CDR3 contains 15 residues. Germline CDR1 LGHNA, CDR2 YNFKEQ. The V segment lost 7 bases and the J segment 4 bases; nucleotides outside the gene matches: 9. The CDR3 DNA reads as TGTGCCAGCATGAGGGGAGCGGGGGAGTACAATGAGCAGTTCTTC. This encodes CASMRGAGEYNEQFF.

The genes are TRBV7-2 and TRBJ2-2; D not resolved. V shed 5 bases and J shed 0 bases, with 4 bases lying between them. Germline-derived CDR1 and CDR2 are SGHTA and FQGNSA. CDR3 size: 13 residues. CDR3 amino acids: CASSGANTGELFF. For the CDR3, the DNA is TGTGCCAGCAGCGGCGCGAACACCGGGGAGCTGTTTTTT.

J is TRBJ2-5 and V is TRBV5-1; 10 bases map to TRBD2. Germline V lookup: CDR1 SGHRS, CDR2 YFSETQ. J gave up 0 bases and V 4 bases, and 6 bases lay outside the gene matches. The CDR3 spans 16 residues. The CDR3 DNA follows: TGCGCCAGCAGCCCTACTAGCGGGGCGTACCAAGAGACCCAGTACTTC. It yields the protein CASSPTSGAYQETQYF.

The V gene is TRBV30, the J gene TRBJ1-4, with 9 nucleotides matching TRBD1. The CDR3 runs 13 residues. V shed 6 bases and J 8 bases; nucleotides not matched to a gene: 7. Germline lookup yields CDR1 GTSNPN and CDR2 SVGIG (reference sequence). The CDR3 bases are TGTGCCTGTATGACAGGGGGGGACGAAAAACTGTTTTTT. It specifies CACMTGGDEKLFF.

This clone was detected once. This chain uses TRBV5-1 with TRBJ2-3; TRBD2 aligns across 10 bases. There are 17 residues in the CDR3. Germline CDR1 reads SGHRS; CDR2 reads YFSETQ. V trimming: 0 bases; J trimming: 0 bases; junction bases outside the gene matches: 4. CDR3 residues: CASSLVLAGASTDTQYF. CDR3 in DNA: TGCGCCAGCAGCTTGGTTCTAGCGGGGGCTAGCACAGATACGCAGTATTTT.

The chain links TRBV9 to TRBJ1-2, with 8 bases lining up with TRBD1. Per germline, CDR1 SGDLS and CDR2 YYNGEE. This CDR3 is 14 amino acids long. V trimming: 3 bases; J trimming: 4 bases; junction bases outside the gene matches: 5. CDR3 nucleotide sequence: TGTGCCAGCAGCGGGACAGGGAGGATCTATGGCTACACCTTC. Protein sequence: CASSGTGRIYGYTF.

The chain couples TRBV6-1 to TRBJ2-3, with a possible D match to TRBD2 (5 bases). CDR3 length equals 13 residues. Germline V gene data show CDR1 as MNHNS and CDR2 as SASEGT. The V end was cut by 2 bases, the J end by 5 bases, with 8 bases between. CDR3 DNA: TGTGCCAGCAGTGAAAGAGGGAGAGATACGCAGTATTTT. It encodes CASSERGRDTQYF.

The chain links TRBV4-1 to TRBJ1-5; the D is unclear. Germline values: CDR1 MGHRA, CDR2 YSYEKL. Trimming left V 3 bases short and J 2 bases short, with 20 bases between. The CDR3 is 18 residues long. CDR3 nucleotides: TGCGCCAGCAGCCAGGTAGATATGGGATTTGCGGGCAATCAGCCCCAGCATTTT. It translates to CASSQVDMGFAGNQPQHF.

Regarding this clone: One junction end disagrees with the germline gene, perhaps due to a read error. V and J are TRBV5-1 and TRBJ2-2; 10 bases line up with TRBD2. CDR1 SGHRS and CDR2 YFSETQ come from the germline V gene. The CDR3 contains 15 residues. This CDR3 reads CASSLAASGGGELFF. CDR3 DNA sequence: TGCGCCAGCAGTTTGGCCGCTAGCGGGGGCGGGGAGCTGTTTTTT.

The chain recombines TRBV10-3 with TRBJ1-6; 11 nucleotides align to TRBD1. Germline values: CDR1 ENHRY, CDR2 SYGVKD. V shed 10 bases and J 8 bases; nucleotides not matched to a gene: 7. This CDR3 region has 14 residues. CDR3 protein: CASAGTGGYSPLHF. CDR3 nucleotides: TGTGCCAGCGCTGGGACAGGGGGATATTCACCCCTCCACTTT.